This T cell receptor (beta chain) was retrieved from a study of control samples from healthy donors and cancer patients. TCRdb's copy holds only in-frame clones and misses some; the assay was immunoSEQ multiplex PCR. The profile shows 130,000 or so clones, about nine tenths of them singletons. Source material: blood. This sequence was found in a man aged 40-49 years in good health.

CDR3 bases: TGTGCCTGGAGTCTGATAACCACAGATACGCAGTATTTT. Translation: CAWSLITTDTQYF. The chain links TRBV30 to TRBJ2-3; D not resolved. This CDR3 is built from 13 residues. Germline values: CDR1 GTSNPN, CDR2 SVGIG (reference sequence). V was clipped by 2 bases and J by 2 bases, with 8 bases between them.